Following are 26 T cell receptor beta chains from one sample sequenced in a study of blood T cell repertoires in COVID-19. Profiling relied on immunoSEQ multiplex PCR, and the TCRdb table lists in-frame clones only, not all of them. Counted here are roughly 200,000 clones, over 80% occurring once; the ten biggest clones make up roughly 3.2%. Sequencing was done on a sample of PBMCs or T cells enriched from blood (not recorded which). Receptors originate from a young woman who had been exposed to COVID-19.

The rearrangement uses TRBV9 and TRBJ1-2; no reliable D call. The germline V and J ends were trimmed by 1 base and 0 bases, with 10 bases remaining between them. Germline V gene data show CDR1 as SGDLS and CDR2 as YYNGEE. There are 15 residues in the CDR3. The CDR3 region has the DNA TGTGCCAGCAGCGTAACTCCAGACACTAACTATGGCTACACCTTC. This sequence encodes CASSVTPDTNYGYTF.

The chain couples TRBV3-1 (or the pseudogene TRBV3-2) to TRBJ2-5; tentatively, D is TRBD2 (6 bases). The CDR3 length is 14 residues. Trimming pared 4 bases from V and 4 bases from J, leaving 13 bases between. In germline, CDR1 is LGHDT, CDR2 YNNKEL (reference sequence). CDR3 loop: CASSPGGVRETQYF. The CDR3 coding sequence is TGTGCCAGCAGCCCTGGCGGGGTTCGAGAGACCCAGTACTTC.

The chain is built from TRBV15 and TRBJ1-1; 8 bases align to TRBD1. V gave up 0 bases and J gave up 5 bases; unmatched junction bases: 2. Per the germline V gene, CDR1 is LNHNV and CDR2 is YYDKDF (reference sequence). The CDR3 has 14 amino acids. This CDR3 reads CATSRDRGRTEAFF. The CDR3 bases are TGTGCCACCAGCAGAGACAGGGGGCGGACTGAAGCTTTCTTT. The full variable domain, completed using reference TRBV15 and TRBJ1-1, is DAMVIQNPRYQVTQFGKPVTLSCSQTLNHNVMYWYQQKSSQAPKLLFHYYDKDFNNEADTPDNFQSRRPNTSFCFLDIRSPGLGDTAMYLCATSRDRGRTEAFFGQGTRLTVV.

This chain links TRBV19 with TRBJ2-5; 9 bases align to TRBD1. The CDR3 loop spans 14 amino acids. J gave up 6 bases and V 7 bases, and 9 bases lay outside the gene matches. Germline V CDR1 and CDR2: LNHDA, SQIVND (reference sequence). The CDR3: CASKDRGWVQTQYF. DNA for the CDR3: TGTGCCAGTAAGGACAGGGGTTGGGTGCAGACCCAGTACTTC.

Only a few counts were recorded for this clone. The chain joins TRBV7-9 to TRBJ2-5; D not resolved. Germline lookup yields CDR1 SEHNR and CDR2 FQNEAQ (reference sequence). This CDR3 has 11 amino acids. Between the trimmed V and J ends, which lost 5 bases and 10 bases, there was a span of 11 bases. CDR3 in DNA: TGTGCCAGCAGCCCCAGTTCAGACCAGTACTTC. Protein product: CASSPSSDQYF.

The chain has TRBV9 and TRBJ2-5; 9 bases match TRBD2. Germline V CDR1 and CDR2: SGDLS, YYNGEE. With V trimmed by 0 bases and J by 2 bases, 8 bases remained unmatched. CDR3 length: 17 residues. Here the CDR3 reads CASSVGLRAGGQETQYF. The CDR3 nucleotides are TGTGCCAGCAGCGTAGGATTAAGGGCGGGGGGGCAAGAGACCCAGTACTTC. Full variable domain (remainder filled in from reference TRBV9 and TRBJ2-5): DSGVTQTPKHLITATGQRVTLRCSPRSGDLSVYWYQQSLDQGLQFLIQYYNGEERAKGNILERFSAQQFPDLHSELNLSSLELGDSALYFCASSVGLRAGGQETQYFGPGTRLLVL.

The rearrangement joins TRBV15 to TRBJ2-7; TRBD2 agrees at 7 bases. This CDR3 comprises 14 residues. Germline V gives CDR1 LNHNV, CDR2 YYDKDF (reference sequence). V trimming: 5 bases; J trimming: 2 bases; junction bases outside the gene matches: 6. CDR3 nucleotide sequence: TGTGCCACCAGCGCCCCCGGGACTACCTACGAGCAGTACTTC. Its translation: CATSAPGTTYEQYF.

The rearrangement joins TRBV28 to TRBJ1-5; D may be TRBD1 (5 bases). The CDR3 runs 12 residues. With 5 bases removed from V and 7 bases from J, the gap between germline ends came to 9 bases. In germline, CDR1 is MDHEN, CDR2 SYDVKM. In DNA form, the CDR3 reads TGTGCCAGCAGTCTACAGGTGCAGCCCCAGCATTTT. Its translation is CASSLQVQPQHF.

This chain joins TRBV7-8 and TRBJ1-6; 7 positions agree with TRBD1. After removal of 4 bases from V and 7 bases from J, the junction contained 1 base not matched to a gene. The CDR3 has 13 amino acids. In germline, CDR1 is SGHVS, CDR2 FQNEAQ. The CDR3 sequence: CASSSQGNSPLHF. The CDR3 DNA is TGTGCCAGCAGCTCACAGGGGAATTCACCCCTCCACTTT.

This clone was detected only once. V is TRBV25-1 and J is TRBJ2-1; 7 nucleotides agree with TRBD1. Unmatched junction bases numbered 7, after V lost 3 bases and J lost 8 bases. Germline V gene sequence: CDR1 MGHDK, CDR2 SYGVNS. The CDR3 has 14 residues. The CDR3 region is CASSDMVTGDEQFF. The CDR3 DNA follows: TGTGCCAGCAGTGATATGGTCACAGGGGATGAGCAGTTCTTC.

This sequence joins TRBV7-2 and TRBJ2-7, with 8 bases matching TRBD1. The CDR3 extends over 14 amino acids. V shed 5 bases, J shed 7 bases, and the junction held 10 bases outside the gene matches. CDR1 is SGHTA, CDR2 FQGNSA, per germline. CDR3 region: CASSKGQGVREQYF. CDR3 coding DNA: TGTGCCAGCAGCAAAGGACAGGGTGTGAGGGAGCAGTACTTC.

The chain has TRBV5-6 and TRBJ2-2; 8 nucleotides agree with TRBD2. The V gene's germline CDR1 is SGHDT and CDR2 YYEEEE. The junction had 5 bases not matched to a gene; V was cut back by 0 bases and J by 7 bases. This CDR3 spans 15 amino acids. CDR3 bases: TGTGCCAGCAGCTTGGCGGGGGGGCTTTTCGGGGAGCTGTTTTTT. Translation gives CASSLAGGLFGELFF.

The V call is TRBV7-8, the J call TRBJ2-7; weak D call: TRBD1 (5 bases). Germline V gives CDR1 SGHVS, CDR2 FQNEAQ. V shed 3 bases and J shed 6 bases, with 9 bases lying between them. The CDR3 length is 12 residues. CDR3: CASSFSGAEQYF. The CDR3, as DNA: TGTGCCAGCAGCTTCTCTGGGGCCGAGCAGTACTTC.

The rearrangement joins TRBV27 to TRBJ1-2, with D possibly matching TRBD1 (6 bases). Germline loops: CDR1 MNHEY, CDR2 SMNVEV (reference sequence). Trimming cost V 2 bases and J 5 bases, with 9 bases left between them. The CDR3 totals 13 residues. The CDR3 coding sequence is TGTGCCAGCAGTTTAGGGGACACATATGGCTACACCTTC. This encodes CASSLGDTYGYTF.

This chain joins TRBV7-2 and TRBJ2-5; the D is unclear. The CDR3 is made up of 11 amino acids. Deletions cut 4 bases from V and 5 bases from J, with 5 bases between. CDR1 is SGHTA, CDR2 FQGNSA, per germline. DNA for the CDR3: TGTGCCAGCAGCTCCCAGGAGACCCAGTACTTC. Protein sequence: CASSSQETQYF.

The chain recombines TRBV10-3 with TRBJ1-2; no reliable D call. Germline values: CDR1 ENHRY, CDR2 SYGVKD. The CDR3 has 12 residues. The CDR3 nucleotides are TGTGCTATCGCCCGTAGCACGGGGGGCTACACCTTC. Its protein is CAIARSTGGYTF.

The rearrangement links TRBV9 to TRBJ1-1, with a possible D match to TRBD1 (5 bases). V lost 3 bases to trimming and J lost 5 bases, with 17 bases between them. From germline, CDR1 is SGDLS and CDR2 YYNGEE. The CDR3 has 15 amino acids. The chain's CDR3 is CASSAQTAFGTEAFF. CDR3 DNA: TGTGCCAGCAGCGCCCAGACAGCCTTCGGGACTGAAGCTTTCTTT.

This chain connects TRBV25-1 to TRBJ1-6; 9 positions match TRBD1. The CDR3 runs 14 residues. Germline V gene lookup returns CDR1 MGHDK and CDR2 SYGVNS. The junction had 1 base not matched to a gene; V was cut back by 6 bases and J by 4 bases. The CDR3 coding sequence is TGTGCCAGCAGGGGACAGGGTTATAATTCACCCCTCCACTTT. As protein: CASRGQGYNSPLHF.

This chain uses TRBV12-5 with TRBJ2-3; TRBD1 is a possible D gene (8 bases). Germline CDR1 is LGHNT and CDR2 is FRNRAP. Trimming shortened V by 1 base and J by 7 bases, and 21 bases separated the two germline ends. The CDR3 length is 17 residues. The CDR3 region is CASGLDEHRGGLNTQYF. The CDR3 nucleotides are TGTGCTAGTGGTTTGGACGAACACAGGGGGGGATTAAATACGCAGTATTTT.

This clone came up a few times. No conserved phenylalanine or tryptophan is present at the end of the CDR3, so a read error is the likely explanation. No DNA is shown, since the ends of the CDR3 on it are uncertain; the CDR3 is the one TCRdb lists. The J gene is TRBJ1-4, the V gene TRBV6-5. CDR1 MNHEY and CDR2 SVGAGI come from the germline V gene. The CDR3 contains 12 residues when both ends are counted. CDR3 region: CASGLIVRRSLG.

This clone was detected once. The rearrangement uses TRBV7-9 and TRBJ1-1; D possibly corresponds to TRBD1 (5 bases). This CDR3 spans 13 amino acids. The V gene's germline CDR1 is SEHNR and CDR2 FQNEAQ (reference sequence). V lost 4 bases and J 4 bases, leaving 10 bases between the germline ends. The CDR3 DNA is TGTGCCAGCAGCTGGCAGGGCGGCACTGAAGCTTTCTTT. Translated, it gives CASSWQGGTEAFF.

The V and J genes are TRBV5-1 and TRBJ1-3, with D possibly TRBD1 on 5 matching bases. Trimming took off 5 bases at V and 3 bases at J, with 12 bases between the two ends. The CDR3 loop spans 14 amino acids. From germline, CDR1 is SGHRS and CDR2 YFSETQ. Written as DNA, the CDR3 is TGCGCCAGCAGTTACGACAGCCGTGGAAACACCATATATTTT. Translation gives CASSYDSRGNTIYF.

Here the CDR3 DNA reads TGCGCCAGCAGCCCTCAGACAGGGTCCGATCAGCCCCAGCATTTT. This translates into CASSPQTGSDQPQHF. This rearrangement joins TRBV5-1 to TRBJ1-5; 7 positions match TRBD1. With V trimmed by 4 bases and J by 5 bases, 9 bases remained unmatched. In germline, CDR1 is SGHRS, CDR2 YFSETQ. The CDR3 sequence is 15 residues long.

J is TRBJ2-7 and V is TRBV27, with TRBD1 as a possible D gene (6 bases). Germline V gene sequence: CDR1 MNHEY, CDR2 SMNVEV (reference sequence). The CDR3 has 13 residues. Trimming cost V 5 bases and J 3 bases, with 11 bases left between them. CDR3 sequence: CASSIGQIYEQYF. Written as DNA, the CDR3 is TGTGCCAGCAGTATTGGACAGATCTACGAGCAGTACTTC.

This clone was observed a single time. The CDR3 loop is CASSRRTSGVYEQYF. The CDR3 DNA is TGCGCCAGCAGCCGGAGGACTAGCGGGGTCTACGAGCAGTACTTC. The V and J genes are TRBV5-1 and TRBJ2-7; 12 nucleotides line up with TRBD2. The CDR3 is 15 amino acids. V was pared by 4 bases and J by 3 bases, with 5 bases of the junction left unmatched. Germline values: CDR1 SGHRS, CDR2 YFSETQ.

The rearrangement uses TRBV3-1 (or the pseudogene TRBV3-2) and TRBJ2-3; 7 nucleotides align to TRBD2. There are 14 residues in the CDR3. The V and J ends lost 5 bases and 5 bases, in that order; junction bases with no gene match: 7. Germline V lookup: CDR1 LGHDT, CDR2 YNNKEL (reference sequence). CDR3 sequence reads: CASSWSGDGDTQYF. CDR3 in DNA: TGTGCCAGCAGCTGGAGCGGGGATGGAGATACGCAGTATTTT.